A selection of T cell receptor beta chains follows, all from one sample in a study of OX40 agonist ivuxolimab in advanced cancers. Using immunoSEQ multiplex PCR, the repertoire was profiled, and TCRdb retains in-frame clones only, with some absent. The profile covers under 13,000 clones, with over 70% appearing a single time and less than 20% taken by the ten largest. This specimen was CD4+ or CD8+ T cells sorted from blood, taken in a trial of the OX40 agonist ivuxolimab. The receptors stem from an adult with an advanced solid tumor such as melanoma, head and neck, liver or kidney cancer. The conserved cysteine and the conserved F or W are not part of the CDR3 here. Fields, in order: V gene, J gene, CDR3 protein.

v_call: TRBV20-1
j_call: TRBJ1-3
cdr3_aa: SARDPDTIY

v_call: TRBV6-5
j_call: TRBJ1-1
cdr3_aa: ASSWGGNTEAF

v_call: TRBV7-9
j_call: TRBJ2-7
cdr3_aa: ASSSPLDGSYEQY

v_call: TRBV6-4
j_call: TRBJ2-1
cdr3_aa: ATSAGSYNEQF

v_call: TRBV4-2
j_call: TRBJ2-2
cdr3_aa: ASSQGPANTGELF

v_call: TRBV27
j_call: TRBJ2-3
cdr3_aa: ASSSFPGDTQY

v_call: TRBV6-5
j_call: TRBJ1-1
cdr3_aa: ASSPTSPNTEAF

v_call: TRBV6-1
j_call: TRBJ1-4
cdr3_aa: ASSEAPGQGFEKLF

v_call: TRBV21-1
j_call: TRBJ2-7
cdr3_aa: ASSLPGLAHYEQY

v_call: TRBV27
j_call: TRBJ2-4
cdr3_aa: ASSFWAEGAKNIQY

v_call: TRBV10-3
j_call: TRBJ1-6
cdr3_aa: ATLTGSNSPLH

v_call: TRBV10-3
j_call: TRBJ2-7
cdr3_aa: AISEPGQTYEQY

v_call: TRBV30
j_call: TRBJ2-2
cdr3_aa: AWSSGTGELF

v_call: TRBV27
j_call: TRBJ2-7
cdr3_aa: ASSLYPRVVGQPYEQY

v_call: TRBV27
j_call: TRBJ1-5
cdr3_aa: ASRGLDYQPQH

v_call: TRBV19
j_call: TRBJ2-1
cdr3_aa: ASSMGRYNEQF

v_call: TRBV6-5
j_call: TRBJ1-2
cdr3_aa: ASSYTRDRNYGYT

v_call: TRBV7-1
j_call: TRBJ2-5
cdr3_aa: ASSLGFGEGGETQY

v_call: TRBV27
j_call: TRBJ2-7
cdr3_aa: ASREGLAVYEQY

v_call: TRBV6-9
j_call: TRBJ1-2
cdr3_aa: ASSYRLPGQGVRGYT

v_call: TRBV27
j_call: TRBJ2-1
cdr3_aa: ASSSHTSGLMNEQF

v_call: TRBV4-1
j_call: TRBJ2-3
cdr3_aa: ASSQSSEGTSGTDTQY

v_call: TRBV5-1
j_call: TRBJ2-7
cdr3_aa: ASSFRYPSYEQY

v_call: TRBV7-6
j_call: TRBJ2-7
cdr3_aa: ASSERGYYEQY

v_call: TRBV29-1
j_call: TRBJ1-1
cdr3_aa: SVISYTEAF

v_call: TRBV6-1
j_call: TRBJ2-7
cdr3_aa: ASSEGETGSHEQY

v_call: TRBV29-1
j_call: TRBJ2-1
cdr3_aa: SVMGGDSYNEQF

v_call: TRBV4-1
j_call: TRBJ2-7
cdr3_aa: ASSQDPAYYEQY

v_call: TRBV6-5
j_call: TRBJ2-4
cdr3_aa: ASSLLAGGFGDIQY

v_call: TRBV4-1
j_call: TRBJ2-1
cdr3_aa: ASSQDRDEQF

v_call: TRBV6-1
j_call: TRBJ1-2
cdr3_aa: ASSEPTGGFNYGYT